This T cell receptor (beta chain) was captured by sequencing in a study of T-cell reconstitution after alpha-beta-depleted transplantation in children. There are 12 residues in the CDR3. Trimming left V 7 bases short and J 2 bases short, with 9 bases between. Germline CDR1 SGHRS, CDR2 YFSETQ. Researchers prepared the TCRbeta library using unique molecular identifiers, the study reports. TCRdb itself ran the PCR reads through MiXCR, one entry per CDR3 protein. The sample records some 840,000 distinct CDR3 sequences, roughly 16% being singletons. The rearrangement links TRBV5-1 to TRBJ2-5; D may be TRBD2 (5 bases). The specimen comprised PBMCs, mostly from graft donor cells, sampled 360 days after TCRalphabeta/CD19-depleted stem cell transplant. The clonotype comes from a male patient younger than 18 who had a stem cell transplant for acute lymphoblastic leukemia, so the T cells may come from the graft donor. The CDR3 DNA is TGCGCCAGCGGCCGAGGGCAAGAGACCCAGTACTTC. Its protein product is CASGRGQETQYF.